A single sample gave rise to the 10 T cell receptor beta chains below, sequenced in a study of blood T cells in healthy people across ages. A second roughly 6 to 12 cycle PCR used barcoded and J-beta primers. Using its own MiXCR run on the 5' RACE reads, TCRdb lists one record per CDR3 protein. The data show about a million distinct CDR3 sequences, more than 30% seen once. The material sequenced was blood. The receptors derive from a man aged 18 to 35 in good health.

This chain connects TRBV29-1 to TRBJ2-7; D is ambiguous. Germline assignment: CDR1 SQVTM and CDR2 ANQGSEA. Trimming stripped 0 bases from V and 1 base from J, with 7 bases between. The CDR3 has 13 residues. The CDR3 DNA is TGCAGCGTTGAAGATCCCAATTCCTACGAGCAGTACTTC. Its translation is CSVEDPNSYEQYF.

This clonotype was seen a handful of times. The rearrangement joins TRBV6-2 or TRBV6-3 to TRBJ1-5; D unresolved. Trimming removed 8 bases at V and 4 bases at J, with 12 bases between. Germline V gene data show CDR1 as MNHEY and CDR2 as SVGEGT. The CDR3 is 13 amino acids. Written as DNA, the CDR3 is TGTGCCAGCGATGACCGAGGGAATCAGCCCCAGCATTTT. It yields the protein CASDDRGNQPQHF.

The rearrangement links TRBV3-1 to TRBJ1-2, with D possibly matching TRBD1 (6 bases). Trimming shortened V by 3 bases and J by 5 bases, and 16 bases separated the two germline ends. Germline values: CDR1 LGHDT, CDR2 YNNKEL (reference sequence). The CDR3 contains 15 residues. For the CDR3, the DNA is TGTGCCAGCAGCCAGGAACAGGGATTTGGGTATGGCTACACCTTC. Protein sequence: CASSQEQGFGYGYTF.

This clonotype has more than one count but fewer than ten. V is TRBV5-1 and J is TRBJ2-3, with D possibly matching TRBD2 (6 bases). The length of the CDR3 is 16 residues. Germline CDR1 reads SGHRS; CDR2 reads YFSETQ. V gave up 1 base and J gave up 3 bases, with 15 bases separating them. The CDR3 DNA reads TGCGCCAGCAGCTTGAAGGCGGGGAGAGGGACAGATACGCAGTATTTT. It specifies CASSLKAGRGTDTQYF.

The V call is TRBV6-6, the J call TRBJ2-3; a possible D gene is TRBD2 (6 bases). This CDR3 has 16 residues. The germline gives CDR1 MNHNY, CDR2 SVGAGI (reference sequence). V gave up 3 bases and J gave up 3 bases, with 16 bases separating them. CDR3 in DNA: TGTGCCAGCAGTTATTGGACTACCCCTACGACAGATACGCAGTATTTT. It codes for CASSYWTTPTTDTQYF.

The chain joins TRBV12-3 or TRBV12-4 to TRBJ1-1; 7 bases are a match to TRBD1. V was pared by 5 bases and J by 6 bases, with 6 bases of the junction left unmatched. CDR3 size: 13 residues. CDR3 DNA: TGTGCCAGCAGTACGACAGGGCGGGCTGAAGCTTTCTTT. Protein: CASSTTGRAEAFF.

This CDR3 reads CASRQTREATDTQYF. The CDR3 DNA reads as TGTGCCAGCAGGCAGACTAGAGAGGCTACAGATACGCAGTATTTT. The V gene is TRBV5-6, the J gene TRBJ2-3; D perhaps matches TRBD2 (6 bases). The V gene lost 5 bases and the J gene lost 3 bases, with 16 bases spanning the gap. The germline gives CDR1 SGHDT, CDR2 YYEEEE. The CDR3 totals 15 residues.

This chain uses TRBV14 with TRBJ1-4; no reliable D call. Germline V lookup: CDR1 SGHDN, CDR2 FVKESK. This CDR3 spans 17 amino acids. V was cut by 0 bases and J by 4 bases, with 15 bases left in between. CDR3 amino acids: CASSQDERSSFNEKLFF. For the CDR3, the DNA is TGTGCCAGCAGCCAAGATGAAAGGAGCAGCTTTAATGAAAAACTGTTTTTT.

Comment on this clonotype: Sequence at one end of the junction differs from germline and may be a read error. The rearrangement joins TRBV2 to TRBJ2-1; possibly TRBD1 for D (6 bases). The length of the CDR3 is 11 residues. CDR1 is SNHLY, CDR2 FYNNEI, per germline. In DNA form, the CDR3 reads TGTACCAGCAGGGGTTACAATGAGCAGTTCTTC. Amino acid sequence: CTSRGYNEQFF.

In its sample, this clonotype was seen a few times. This chain connects TRBV27 to TRBJ1-4, with 7 nucleotides matching TRBD1. Germline CDR1 is MNHEY and CDR2 is SMNVEV (reference sequence). The CDR3 consists of 14 residues. The trim removed 6 bases at V and 7 bases at J, leaving 8 bases unmatched. CDR3 in DNA: TGTGCCAGCAGCCCAGACAGGGATGGTGAAAAACTGTTTTTT. Its translation is CASSPDRDGEKLFF.